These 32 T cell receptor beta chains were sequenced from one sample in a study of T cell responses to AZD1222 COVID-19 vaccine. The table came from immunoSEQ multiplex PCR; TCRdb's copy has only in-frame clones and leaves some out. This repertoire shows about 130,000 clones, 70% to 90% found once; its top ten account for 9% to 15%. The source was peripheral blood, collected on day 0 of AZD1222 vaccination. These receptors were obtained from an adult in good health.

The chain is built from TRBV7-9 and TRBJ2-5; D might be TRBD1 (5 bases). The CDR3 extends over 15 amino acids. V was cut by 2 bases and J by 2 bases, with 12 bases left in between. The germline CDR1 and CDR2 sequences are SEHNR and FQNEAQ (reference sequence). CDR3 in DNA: TGTGCCAGCAGCTTACATCAGGACATGCAAGAGACCCAGTACTTC. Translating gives CASSLHQDMQETQYF.

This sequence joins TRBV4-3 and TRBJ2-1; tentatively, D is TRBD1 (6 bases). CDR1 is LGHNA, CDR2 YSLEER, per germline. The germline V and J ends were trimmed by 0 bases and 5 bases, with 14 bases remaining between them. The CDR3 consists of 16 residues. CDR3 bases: TGCGCCAGCAGCCAAGACGCTGGCAGGGGCCACAATGAGCAGTTCTTC. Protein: CASSQDAGRGHNEQFF.

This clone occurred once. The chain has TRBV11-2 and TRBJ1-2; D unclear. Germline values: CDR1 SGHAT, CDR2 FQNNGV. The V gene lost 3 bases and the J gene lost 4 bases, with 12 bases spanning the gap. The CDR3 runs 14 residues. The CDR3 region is CASSLGVPSYGYTF. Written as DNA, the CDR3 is TGTGCCAGCAGCTTGGGTGTTCCGAGCTATGGCTACACCTTC. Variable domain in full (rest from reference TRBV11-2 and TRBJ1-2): EAGVAQSPRYKIIEKRQSVAFWCNPISGHATLYWYQQILGQGPKLLIQFQNNGVVDDSQLPKDRFSAERLKGVDSTLKIQPAKLEDSAVYLCASSLGVPSYGYTFGSGTRLTVV.

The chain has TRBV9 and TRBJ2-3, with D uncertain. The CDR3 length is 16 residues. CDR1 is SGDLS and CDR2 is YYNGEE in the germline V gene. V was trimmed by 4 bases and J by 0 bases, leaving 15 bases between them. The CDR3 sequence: CASSLVGSLSTDTQYF. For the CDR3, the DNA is TGTGCCAGCAGCCTAGTGGGTTCCCTTAGCACAGATACGCAGTATTTT.

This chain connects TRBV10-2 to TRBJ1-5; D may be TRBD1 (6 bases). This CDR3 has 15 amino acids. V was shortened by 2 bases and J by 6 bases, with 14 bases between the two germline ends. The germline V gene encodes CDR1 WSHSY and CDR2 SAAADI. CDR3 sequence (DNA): TGCGCCAGCAGTGAGAAGGGGGTCGTCGGTCAGCCCCAGCATTTT. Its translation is CASSEKGVVGQPQHF.

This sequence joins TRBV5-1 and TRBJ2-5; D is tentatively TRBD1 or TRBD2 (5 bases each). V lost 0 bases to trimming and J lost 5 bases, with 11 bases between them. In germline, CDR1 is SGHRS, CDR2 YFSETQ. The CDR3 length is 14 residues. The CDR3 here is CASSLEKEGETQYF. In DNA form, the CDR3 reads TGCGCCAGCAGCTTGGAGAAAGAGGGGGAGACCCAGTACTTC.

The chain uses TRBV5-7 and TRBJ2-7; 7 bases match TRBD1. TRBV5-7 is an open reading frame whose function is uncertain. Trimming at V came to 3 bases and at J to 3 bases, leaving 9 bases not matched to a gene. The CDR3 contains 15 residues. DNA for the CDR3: TGTGCCAGCAGCTCCCACCGGGACAGTGACTACGAGCAGTACTTC. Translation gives CASSSHRDSDYEQYF.

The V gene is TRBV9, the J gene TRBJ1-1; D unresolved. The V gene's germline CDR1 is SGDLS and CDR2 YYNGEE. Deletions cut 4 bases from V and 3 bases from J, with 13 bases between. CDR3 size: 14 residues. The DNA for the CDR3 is TGTGCCAGCAGCCCAGAAGTATGGTACACTGAAGCTTTCTTT. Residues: CASSPEVWYTEAFF.

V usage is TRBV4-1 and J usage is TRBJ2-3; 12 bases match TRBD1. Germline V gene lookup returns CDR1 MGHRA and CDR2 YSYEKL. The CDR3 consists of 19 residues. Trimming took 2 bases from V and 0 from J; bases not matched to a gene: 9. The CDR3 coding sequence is TGCGCCAGCAGCCAAAGCGGGACAGGGGGCGCATTGAGCACAGATACGCAGTATTTT. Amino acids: CASSQSGTGGALSTDTQYF.

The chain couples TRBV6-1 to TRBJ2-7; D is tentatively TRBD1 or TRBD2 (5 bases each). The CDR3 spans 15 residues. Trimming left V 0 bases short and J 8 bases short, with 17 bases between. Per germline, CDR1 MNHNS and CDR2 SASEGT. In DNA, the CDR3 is TGTGCCAGCAGTGAAGCGACAGCGAGCGGTCTCAAGCAGTACTTC. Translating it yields CASSEATASGLKQYF.

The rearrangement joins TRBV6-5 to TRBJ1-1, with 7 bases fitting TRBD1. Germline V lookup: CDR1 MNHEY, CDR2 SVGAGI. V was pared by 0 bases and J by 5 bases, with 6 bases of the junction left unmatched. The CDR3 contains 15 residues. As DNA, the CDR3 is TGTGCCAGCAGTTACTCGACAGGGAGTCGTACTGAAGCTTTCTTT. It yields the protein CASSYSTGSRTEAFF.

The chain's CDR3 is CASSFDANTQYF. The CDR3 DNA follows: TGTGCCAGCAGCTTCGACGCGAATACGCAGTATTTT. The chain carries TRBV7-2 and TRBJ2-3; D is uncertain. In germline, CDR1 is SGHTA, CDR2 FQGNSA. The CDR3 covers 12 residues. V was shortened by 3 bases and J by 7 bases, with 8 bases between the two germline ends.

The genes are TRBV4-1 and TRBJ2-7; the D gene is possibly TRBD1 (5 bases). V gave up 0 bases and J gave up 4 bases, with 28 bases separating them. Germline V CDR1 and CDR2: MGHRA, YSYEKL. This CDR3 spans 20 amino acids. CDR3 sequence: CASSQEETGKQFAEAYEQYF. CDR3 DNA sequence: TGCGCCAGCAGCCAAGAAGAAACAGGAAAACAGTTTGCCGAGGCGTACGAGCAGTACTTC.

CDR3 loop: CATSDSHKSIMSYTF. DNA for the CDR3: TGTGCCACCAGTGACTCACACAAGTCGATAATGAGTTACACCTTC. The chain links TRBV24-1 to TRBJ1-2; D gene unclear. The CDR3 has 15 amino acids. Between the trimmed V and J ends, which lost 4 bases and 11 bases, there was a span of 22 bases. The germline V gene encodes CDR1 KGHDR and CDR2 SFDVKD.

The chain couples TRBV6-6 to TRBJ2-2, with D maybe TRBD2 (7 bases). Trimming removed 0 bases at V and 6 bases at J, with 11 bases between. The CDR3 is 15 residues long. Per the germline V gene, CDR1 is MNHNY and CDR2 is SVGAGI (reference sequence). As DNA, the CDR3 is TGTGCCAGCAGTTACTCTCGGGGGGCTTCCGGGGAGCTGTTTTTT. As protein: CASSYSRGASGELFF.

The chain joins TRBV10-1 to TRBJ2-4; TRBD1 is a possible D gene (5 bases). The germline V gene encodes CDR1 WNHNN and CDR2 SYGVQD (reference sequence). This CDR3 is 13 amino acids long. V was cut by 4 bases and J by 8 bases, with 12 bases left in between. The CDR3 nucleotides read TGCGCCAGCAGTGTGACAGATAAAGACATTCAGTACTTC. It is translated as CASSVTDKDIQYF.

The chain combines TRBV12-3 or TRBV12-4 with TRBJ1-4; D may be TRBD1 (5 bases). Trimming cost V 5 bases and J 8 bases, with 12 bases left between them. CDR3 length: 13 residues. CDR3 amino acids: CASSPPGVEKLFF. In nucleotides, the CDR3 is TGTGCCAGCAGTCCCCCGGGGGTCGAAAAACTGTTTTTT.

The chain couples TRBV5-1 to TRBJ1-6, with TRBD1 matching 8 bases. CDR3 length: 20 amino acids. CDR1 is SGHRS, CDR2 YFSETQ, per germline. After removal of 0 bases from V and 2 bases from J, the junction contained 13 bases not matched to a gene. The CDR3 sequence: CASSLVSGGDLNAYNSPLHF. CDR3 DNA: TGCGCCAGCAGCTTGGTGTCAGGGGGCGACCTTAACGCCTATAATTCACCCCTCCACTTT. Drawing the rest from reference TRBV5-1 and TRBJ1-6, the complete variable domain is KAGVTQTPRYLIKTRGQQVTLSCSPISGHRSVSWYQQTPGQGLQFLFEYFSETQRNKGNFPGRFSGRQFSNSRSEMNVSTLELGDSALYLCASSLVSGGDLNAYNSPLHFGNGTRLTVT.

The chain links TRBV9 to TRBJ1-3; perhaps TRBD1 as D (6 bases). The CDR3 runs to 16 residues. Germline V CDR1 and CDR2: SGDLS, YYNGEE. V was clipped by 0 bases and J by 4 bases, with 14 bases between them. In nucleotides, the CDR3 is TGTGCCAGCAGCGTAGGGGGGGGCCGAACCGGAAACACCATATATTTT. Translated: CASSVGGGRTGNTIYF.

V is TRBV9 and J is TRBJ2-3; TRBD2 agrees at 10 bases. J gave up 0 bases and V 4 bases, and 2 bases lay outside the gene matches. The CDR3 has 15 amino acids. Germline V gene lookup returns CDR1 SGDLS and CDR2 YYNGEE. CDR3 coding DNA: TGTGCCAGCAGCCAGACTAGCGGGAGCACAGATACGCAGTATTTT. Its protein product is CASSQTSGSTDTQYF.

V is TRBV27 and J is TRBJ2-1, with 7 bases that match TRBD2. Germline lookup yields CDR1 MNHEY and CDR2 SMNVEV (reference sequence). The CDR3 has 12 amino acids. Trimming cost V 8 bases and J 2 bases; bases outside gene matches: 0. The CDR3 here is CASRGAYNEQFF. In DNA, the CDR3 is TGTGCCAGCCGGGGGGCCTACAATGAGCAGTTCTTC.

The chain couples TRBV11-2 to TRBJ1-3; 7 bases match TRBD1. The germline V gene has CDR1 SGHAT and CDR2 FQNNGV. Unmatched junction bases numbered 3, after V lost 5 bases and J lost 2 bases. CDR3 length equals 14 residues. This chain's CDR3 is CASSPGTAGNTIYF. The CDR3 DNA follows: TGTGCCAGCAGCCCCGGGACAGCTGGAAACACCATATATTTT. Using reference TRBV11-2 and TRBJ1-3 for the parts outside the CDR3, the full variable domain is EAGVAQSPRYKIIEKRQSVAFWCNPISGHATLYWYQQILGQGPKLLIQFQNNGVVDDSQLPKDRFSAERLKGVDSTLKIQPAKLEDSAVYLCASSPGTAGNTIYFGEGSWLTVV.

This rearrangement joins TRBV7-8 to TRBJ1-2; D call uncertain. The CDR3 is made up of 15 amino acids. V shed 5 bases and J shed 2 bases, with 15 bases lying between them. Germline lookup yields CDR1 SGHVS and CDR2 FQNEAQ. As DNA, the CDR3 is TGTGCCAGCAGCACCCAGCCAGCCCAGAACTATGGCTACACCTTC. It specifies CASSTQPAQNYGYTF. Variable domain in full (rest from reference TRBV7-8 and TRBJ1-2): GAGVSQSPRYKVAKRGQDVALRCDPISGHVSLFWYQQALGQGPEFLTYFQNEAQLDKSGLPSDRFFAERPEGSVSTLKIQRTQQEDSAVYLCASSTQPAQNYGYTFGSGTRLTVV.

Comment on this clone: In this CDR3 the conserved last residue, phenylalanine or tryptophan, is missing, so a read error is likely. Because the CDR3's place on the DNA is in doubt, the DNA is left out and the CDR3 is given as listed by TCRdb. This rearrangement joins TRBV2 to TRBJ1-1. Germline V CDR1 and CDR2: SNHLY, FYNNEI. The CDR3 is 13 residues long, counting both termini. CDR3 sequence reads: CASSESDYSPAES.

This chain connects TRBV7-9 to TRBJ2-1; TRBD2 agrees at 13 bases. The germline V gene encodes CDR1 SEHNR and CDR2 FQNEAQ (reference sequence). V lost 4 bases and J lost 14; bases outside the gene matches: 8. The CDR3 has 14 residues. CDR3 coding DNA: TGTGCCAGCAGCTCCCGGACTAGCGGGAGTATAGAGTTCTTC. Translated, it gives CASSSRTSGSIEFF. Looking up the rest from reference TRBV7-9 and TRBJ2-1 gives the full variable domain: DTGVSQNPRHKITKRGQNVTFRCDPISEHNRLYWYRQTLGQGPEFLTYFQNEAQLEKSRLLSDRFSAERPKGSFSTLEIQRTEQGDSAMYLCASSSRTSGSIEFFGPGTRLTVL.

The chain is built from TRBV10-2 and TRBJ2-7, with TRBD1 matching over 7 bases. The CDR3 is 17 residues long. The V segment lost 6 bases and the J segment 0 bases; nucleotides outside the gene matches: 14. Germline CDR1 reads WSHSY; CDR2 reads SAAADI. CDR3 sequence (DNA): TGCGCCAGCAGGCGGGCCTCCGGGACAGACAGCTCCTACGAGCAGTACTTC. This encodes CASRRASGTDSSYEQYF.

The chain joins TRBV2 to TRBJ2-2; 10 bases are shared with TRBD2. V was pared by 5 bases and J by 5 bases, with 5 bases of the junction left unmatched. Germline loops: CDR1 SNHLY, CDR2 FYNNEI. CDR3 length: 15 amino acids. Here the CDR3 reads CASSPTSGRTGELFF. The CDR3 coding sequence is TGTGCCAGCAGTCCGACTAGCGGGCGTACCGGGGAGCTGTTTTTT.

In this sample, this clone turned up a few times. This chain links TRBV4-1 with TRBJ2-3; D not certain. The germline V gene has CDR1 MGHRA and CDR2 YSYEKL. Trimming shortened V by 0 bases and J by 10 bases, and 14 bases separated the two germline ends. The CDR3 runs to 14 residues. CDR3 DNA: TGCGCCAGCAGCCAAGATCCGGGTTGGGATCCGCAGTATTTT. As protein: CASSQDPGWDPQYF.

For the CDR3, the DNA is TGTGCCAGCAGTTTAATCGGGGGGGGTCTTAAAGAGACCCAGTACTTC. This codes for CASSLIGGGLKETQYF. The chain links TRBV27 to TRBJ2-5, with 8 bases that match TRBD2. Per the germline V gene, CDR1 is MNHEY and CDR2 is SMNVEV (reference sequence). Losses at the gene ends were 2 bases for V and 3 bases for J; bases not matched to a gene: 8. The CDR3 sequence is 16 residues long.

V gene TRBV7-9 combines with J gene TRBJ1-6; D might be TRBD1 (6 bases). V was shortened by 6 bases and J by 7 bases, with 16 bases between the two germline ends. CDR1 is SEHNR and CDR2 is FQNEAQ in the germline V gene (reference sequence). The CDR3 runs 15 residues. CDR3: CASSVTGTSNSPLHF. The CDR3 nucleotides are TGTGCCAGCAGTGTTACCGGGACATCGAATTCACCCCTCCACTTT. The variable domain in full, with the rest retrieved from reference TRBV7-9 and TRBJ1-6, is DTGVSQNPRHKITKRGQNVTFRCDPISEHNRLYWYRQTLGQGPEFLTYFQNEAQLEKSRLLSDRFSAERPKGSFSTLEIQRTEQGDSAMYLCASSVTGTSNSPLHFGNGTRLTVT.

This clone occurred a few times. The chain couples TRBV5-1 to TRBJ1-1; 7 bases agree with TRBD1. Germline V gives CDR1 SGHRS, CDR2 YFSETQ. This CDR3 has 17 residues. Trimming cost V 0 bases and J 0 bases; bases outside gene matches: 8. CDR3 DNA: TGCGCCAGCAGCTTGGATTCTGGGACAGCAGTGAACACTGAAGCTTTCTTT. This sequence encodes CASSLDSGTAVNTEAFF.

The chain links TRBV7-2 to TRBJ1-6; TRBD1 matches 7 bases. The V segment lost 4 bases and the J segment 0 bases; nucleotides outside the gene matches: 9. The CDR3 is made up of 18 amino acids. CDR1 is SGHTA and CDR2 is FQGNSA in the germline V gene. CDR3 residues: CASSYRQGLSSYNSPLHF. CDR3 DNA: TGTGCCAGCAGCTATAGACAGGGATTGAGCTCCTATAATTCACCCCTCCACTTT.